This T cell receptor (beta chain) was obtained from a study of cytomegalovirus exposure and HLA in healthy donors (TCRdb year 2017). Broadly, across the study: A later analysis indicated that the 120 validation repertoires were generated on the platform also employed for the approximately 700 repertoires of the first cohort. A separate validation cohort of 100 to 150 different subjects was used in addition to the roughly 700-subject first cohort. The study combined high-throughput TCR immunosequencing, statistical association of individual TCRs with disease status, and machine learning to predict cytomegalovirus infection status. The study aimed to test whether cataloging public T cell receptors could reveal signatures of past pathogen exposure. Paper-wide results and their limitations: A few of the identified cytomegalovirus-associated TCR beta chains were confirmed in vitro to be specific for cytomegalovirus antigens. A later analysis found that TCRs clustered in the first cohort also tended to co-occur in the roughly 120 validation repertoires, with 94% of cluster scores above 0. The study gave a list of about 170 TCR beta chains associated with cytomegalovirus. Most TCR sequences were seen in very few donors, while some public TCRs were found in many individuals. The authors suggested that the approach could potentially be extended to other disease states and immunological phenotypes. A later analysis lacked HLA typing for the validation cohort, so it scored co-occurrence in that cohort across all 120 or so repertoires. Cytomegalovirus status was reported to be diagnosed by the classifier with high specificity and sensitivity in both the original and validation cohorts.

As concerns this clone: Its antigen specificity is not known. One base away there is no much larger clone; base qualities are not given.

Separate from the approximately 700-subject first cohort, the validation cohort of 120 subjects was the group to which the donors belonged. CDR1 and CDR2 are drawn from the germline V gene: SGHAT, FQNNGV. Trimming removed 4 bases from V and 4 bases from J, leaving 7 bases between the germline ends. From the cysteine through the phenylalanine, the CDR3 covers 12 amino acids. This entry keeps only the CDR3 DNA: 36 bases, framed from base 1. Preparation of the library involved the immunoSEQ multiplex PCR assay. As for the authors' bioinformatics: A statistical classification framework was developed to diagnose cytomegalovirus status using the catalog of TCR beta chain sequences. TCRdb mirrors the immuneACCESS table, restricted to in-frame sequences. Some clones are absent from its copies; in checked studies, under half trace to an unresolved V gene, and the reason for the others is unknown. V and J calls and clone size are copied from that table; D and trimming were computed from the DNA. The sample yields 220,000 or so clones; 65% to 85% were counted once. The ten most abundant clones make up about 14% of the sample.

The sequence is built from TRBV11-2 and TRBJ1-2; tentative D gene TRBD1, with 5 bases matching. This clonotype was sampled from a woman aged 30 to 39 in good health and CMV-seropositive. Sequences were obtained from PBMCs. Here the CDR3 is given as CASSSGGYGYTF. The sequenced DNA: TGTGCCAGCAGCTCGGGGGGCTATGGCTACACCTTC.